The 30 T cell receptor beta chains listed next were all sequenced from one sample in a study of blood T cell repertoires in COVID-19. Clones were sequenced by immunoSEQ multiplex PCR, and TCRdb holds only the in-frame ones, with some missing. The data hold 200,000 to 250,000 clones, with about 87% observed a single time. The sample consisted of PBMCs or T cells enriched from blood (not recorded which). The receptors shown here come from a woman aged 25 to 45 who had recovered from COVID-19.

This clone was recorded only once. The rearrangement links TRBV7-9 to TRBJ1-1; the D is unclear. The CDR3 covers 13 residues. V lost 3 bases to trimming and J lost 4 bases, with 9 bases between them. Germline CDR1 is SEHNR and CDR2 is FQNEAQ (reference sequence). The CDR3 coding sequence is TGTGCCAGCAGCTTTAGTGTTGGCACTGAAGCTTTCTTT. It yields the protein CASSFSVGTEAFF.

J is TRBJ1-2 and V is TRBV4-1, with 7 bases lining up with TRBD1. Germline assignment: CDR1 MGHRA and CDR2 YSYEKL. The ends lost 8 bases at V and 0 bases at J; junction bases unmatched: 12. The CDR3 has 16 amino acids. DNA of the CDR3: TGCGCCAGCCGCTCCACTACAGGGGCTACTAACTATGGCTACACCTTC. Its translation: CASRSTTGATNYGYTF.

V gene TRBV6-5 combines with J gene TRBJ2-7; 7 bases fit TRBD2. Germline V gene lookup returns CDR1 MNHEY and CDR2 SVGAGI. V lost 0 bases, J lost 2 bases, and 1 base stayed unmatched. The CDR3 runs to 14 residues. The CDR3 loop reads CASSYSGLAYEQYF. For the CDR3, the DNA is TGTGCCAGCAGTTACTCTGGACTAGCCTACGAGCAGTACTTC.

This clone was counted many times. The chain has TRBV6-5 and TRBJ1-6, with no clear D. Germline V gene sequence: CDR1 MNHEY, CDR2 SVGAGI. The CDR3 has 15 residues. The germline V and J ends were trimmed by 0 bases and 9 bases, with 12 bases remaining between them. For the CDR3, the DNA is TGTGCCAGCAGTTACTCTGACGGGGATTCTTCACCCCTCCACTTT. Amino acid sequence: CASSYSDGDSSPLHF.

V is TRBV3-1 (or the pseudogene TRBV3-2) and J is TRBJ2-3, with a weak D call TRBD2 (5 bases). The CDR3 is made up of 13 amino acids. In germline, CDR1 is LGHDT, CDR2 YNNKEL (reference sequence). V lost 4 bases and J 6 bases, leaving 11 bases between the germline ends. Here the CDR3 reads CASSLGAADTQYF. The CDR3 bases are TGTGCCAGCAGCCTTGGAGCGGCCGATACGCAGTATTTT.

The V gene is TRBV27, the J gene TRBJ1-2, with a possible D match to TRBD1 (6 bases). CDR3 length: 15 amino acids. Germline lookup yields CDR1 MNHEY and CDR2 SMNVEV (reference sequence). Trimming took 0 bases from V and 4 from J, leaving 12 bases between them. The CDR3 nucleotides read TGTGCCAGCAGTTTATCGATCGACAGGCTCTATGGCTACACCTTC. It encodes CASSLSIDRLYGYTF.

CDR3 in DNA: TGTGCCAGCAGTTTTAGCGGGAGCTCCTACAATGAGCAGTTCTTC. Translated, it gives CASSFSGSSYNEQFF. The rearrangement links TRBV6-4 to TRBJ2-1, with 9 bases fitting TRBD2. The CDR3 covers 15 residues. CDR1 and CDR2 from the germline V gene are MRHNA and SNTAGT. J lost 0 bases, V lost 5 bases, and 2 bases had no gene match.

The rearrangement uses TRBV6-5 and TRBJ2-2; D perhaps matches TRBD2 (6 bases). CDR3 length: 16 residues. Between the trimmed V and J ends, which lost 0 bases and 5 bases, there was a span of 13 bases. The germline V gene has CDR1 MNHEY and CDR2 SVGAGI. The CDR3 nucleotides read TGTGCCAGCAGTTACTCTGGCCGGGGGAGGACCGGGGAGCTGTTTTTT. It yields the protein CASSYSGRGRTGELFF.

The chain combines TRBV7-6 with TRBJ2-7; D is possibly TRBD2 (6 bases). CDR3 length equals 15 residues. Trimming cost V 6 bases and J 11 bases, with 26 bases left between them. The germline CDR1 and CDR2 sequences are SGHVS and FNYEAQ. For the CDR3, the DNA is TGTGCCAGCAGTTACCCCTCACGGGACCTCGGAGGGGAGTACTTC. Protein: CASSYPSRDLGGEYF.

The genes are TRBV10-3 and TRBJ1-2; D is ambiguous. CDR3 size: 14 residues. The V end lost 7 bases, the J end lost 2 bases, and 14 bases lay between the germline ends. CDR1 ENHRY and CDR2 SYGVKD come from the germline V gene. CDR3 in amino acids: CAIKPRGGNYGYTF. CDR3 nucleotide sequence: TGTGCCATCAAACCCCGTGGAGGCAACTATGGCTACACCTTC.

In its sample, this clone was seen once. The chain recombines TRBV7-9 with TRBJ1-2; D is undetermined. There are 12 residues in the CDR3. Germline V gene sequence: CDR1 SEHNR, CDR2 FQNEAQ (reference sequence). Deletions cut 2 bases from V and 8 bases from J, with 9 bases between. CDR3 nucleotides: TGTGCCAGCAGCTTAACAGTTTCGGGCTACACCTTC. This gives the protein CASSLTVSGYTF.

This chain connects TRBV7-9 to TRBJ1-2; no clear D gene. Germline CDR1 reads SEHNR; CDR2 reads FQNEAQ (reference sequence). This CDR3 is built from 12 residues. V lost 5 bases and J 4 bases, leaving 8 bases between the germline ends. As DNA, the CDR3 is TGTGCCAGCAGCCTTCGACTCTATGGCTACACCTTC. Its protein is CASSLRLYGYTF.

The chain's CDR3 is CASSLEGGANTGELFF. CDR3 coding DNA: TGTGCCAGCAGCTTGGAAGGGGGGGCTAACACCGGGGAGCTGTTTTTT. V is TRBV5-4 and J is TRBJ2-2; D may be TRBD2 (7 bases). V dropped 0 bases and J dropped 2 bases, with 11 bases sitting between them. This CDR3 comprises 16 residues. The V gene's germline CDR1 is SGHNT and CDR2 YYREEE (reference sequence).

The chain is built from TRBV11-1 and TRBJ2-7, with a possible D match to TRBD1 (6 bases). The CDR3 loop spans 15 amino acids. Per the germline V gene, CDR1 is SGHAT and CDR2 is FQDESV (reference sequence). The ends were cut back, 5 bases at V and 2 bases at J, with 16 bases in the middle. CDR3 region: CASSEQGTFTYEQYF. The CDR3 region has the DNA TGTGCCAGCAGCGAACAGGGTACTTTTACCTACGAGCAGTACTTC.

V gene TRBV4-1 combines with J gene TRBJ1-1, with 7 nucleotides matching TRBD1. The V gene end was trimmed by 0 bases and the J gene end by 0 bases; junction bases not matched to a gene: 7. The germline V gene encodes CDR1 MGHRA and CDR2 YSYEKL. The CDR3 consists of 17 residues. The DNA for the CDR3 is TGCGCCAGCAGCCAAGAAGGGACAGTAGTCATGAACACTGAAGCTTTCTTT. Translating gives CASSQEGTVVMNTEAFF.

The chain is built from TRBV21-1 and TRBJ2-7; TRBD1 was called by the table and not checked on the DNA. TRBV21-1 is described as a pseudogene. The CDR3 has 15 residues. Here the CDR3 reads CASSKEGGHWYEQYF. The CDR3 DNA reads as TGTGCCAGCAGCAAAGAAGGGGGACATTGGTACGAGCAGTACTTC.

The CDR3 region is CASSATGKDYGYTF. The CDR3 bases are TGTGCCAGCAGCGCTACAGGGAAGGACTATGGCTACACCTTC. The chain carries TRBV9 and TRBJ1-2; weak D call: TRBD1 (6 bases). This CDR3 is 14 amino acids long. Trimming shortened V by 3 bases and J by 3 bases, and 12 bases separated the two germline ends. Germline values: CDR1 SGDLS, CDR2 YYNGEE.

The rearrangement uses TRBV2 and TRBJ1-4; D is unclear. V shed 4 bases and J shed 5 bases, with 11 bases lying between them. The CDR3 is 14 residues long. Germline assignment: CDR1 SNHLY and CDR2 FYNNEI. CDR3 protein: CASSVFGPNEKLFF. For the CDR3, the DNA is TGTGCCAGCAGTGTATTTGGCCCGAATGAAAAACTGTTTTTT.

The chain recombines TRBV19 with TRBJ2-7; the match to TRBD1 covers 7 bases. Germline lookup yields CDR1 LNHDA and CDR2 SQIVND (reference sequence). Germline trimming cut 6 bases from V and 2 bases from J; bases unmatched to any gene: 7. CDR3 length: 14 residues. CDR3 DNA: TGTGCCAGTAGCCATGCCGGGACAGCCTACGAGCAGTACTTC. This translates into CASSHAGTAYEQYF.

This clone was detected a few times. Other DNA sequences in the sample encode the same CDR3. The V gene is TRBV27, the J gene TRBJ1-5; weak D call: TRBD1 (5 bases). In germline, CDR1 is MNHEY, CDR2 SMNVEV (reference sequence). This CDR3 region has 14 residues. V was shortened by 3 bases and J by 0 bases, with 6 bases between the two germline ends. The CDR3 region is CASSFQGSNQPQHF. The CDR3 region has the DNA TGTGCCAGCAGTTTTCAGGGTAGCAATCAGCCCCAGCATTTT.

About this clone: The same CDR3 is also encoded by other DNA sequences in this sample. This chain joins TRBV28 and TRBJ1-6, with D maybe TRBD1 (6 bases). This CDR3 has 13 residues. In germline, CDR1 is MDHEN, CDR2 SYDVKM. V was shortened by 4 bases and J by 8 bases, with 9 bases between the two germline ends. CDR3 residues: CASSSYRDSPLHF. CDR3 in DNA: TGTGCCAGCAGTTCATACAGGGATTCACCCCTCCACTTT.

V and J are TRBV18 and TRBJ1-3; D possibly corresponds to TRBD1 (6 bases). CDR3 length: 14 amino acids. Germline V gene data show CDR1 as KGHSH and CDR2 as LQKENI. Deletions cut 6 bases from V and 1 base from J, with 10 bases between. The chain's CDR3 is CASSPGTSGNTIYF. The DNA for the CDR3 is TGTGCCAGCTCCCCCGGGACATCTGGAAACACCATATATTTT.

The chain carries TRBV12-3 or TRBV12-4 and TRBJ1-2; 11 nucleotides agree with TRBD1. V was pared by 8 bases and J by 2 bases, with 1 base of the junction left unmatched. This CDR3 spans 13 amino acids. The CDR3 nucleotides read TGTGCCAGCCGGACAGGGGGCAACTATGGCTACACCTTC. Protein product: CASRTGGNYGYTF.

The chain combines TRBV7-9 with TRBJ1-2, with a possible D match to TRBD1 (5 bases). V shed 5 bases and J shed 8 bases, with 21 bases lying between them. The CDR3 is made up of 15 amino acids. Germline values: CDR1 SEHNR, CDR2 FQNEAQ (reference sequence). Here the CDR3 reads CASSLPRSTVFGYTF. The CDR3 DNA reads TGTGCCAGCAGCCTTCCTAGGTCGACAGTCTTCGGCTACACCTTC.

This chain joins TRBV10-1 and TRBJ1-2; 10 nucleotides line up with TRBD1. Germline loops: CDR1 WNHNN, CDR2 SYGVQD (reference sequence). After removal of 5 bases from V and 7 bases from J, the junction contained 4 bases not matched to a gene. This CDR3 contains 13 residues. The CDR3 spells CASSWGQGIGYTF. As DNA, the CDR3 is TGCGCCAGCAGTTGGGGACAGGGGATTGGCTACACCTTC.

The chain links TRBV12-5 to TRBJ1-4, with TRBD1 identical over 7 bases. CDR1 and CDR2 from the germline V gene are LGHNT and FRNRAP. This CDR3 has 14 residues. Trimming at V came to 5 bases and at J to 5 bases, leaving 5 bases not matched to a gene. The CDR3 nucleotides are TGTGCTAGTGGTCCGACAGGGCAGAATGAAAAACTGTTTTTT. Translation: CASGPTGQNEKLFF.

In this sample, this clone turned up a few times. The rearrangement links TRBV4-2 to TRBJ2-3; 7 nucleotides match TRBD2. V gave up 0 bases and J gave up 4 bases; unmatched junction bases: 7. This CDR3 is 16 amino acids long. Germline assignment: CDR1 LGHNA and CDR2 YNFKEQ. The CDR3, as DNA: TGTGCCAGCAGCCAAGATTACGCTAGCGGCGCAGATACGCAGTATTTT. Translated, it gives CASSQDYASGADTQYF.

This chain uses TRBV27 with TRBJ2-3, with TRBD2 identical over 9 bases. This CDR3 comprises 14 residues. V gave up 6 bases and J gave up 1 base; unmatched junction bases: 2. Germline lookup yields CDR1 MNHEY and CDR2 SMNVEV (reference sequence). CDR3: CASRVAGGTDTQYF. The CDR3 DNA reads as TGTGCCAGCAGAGTAGCGGGGGGCACAGATACGCAGTATTTT.

V and J are TRBV3-1 (or the pseudogene TRBV3-2) and TRBJ1-2; 8 nucleotides agree with TRBD1. Germline trimming cut 4 bases from V and 6 bases from J; bases unmatched to any gene: 7. The CDR3 is 14 amino acids. Germline CDR1 reads LGHDT; CDR2 reads YNNKEL (reference sequence). The CDR3 DNA is TGTGCCAGCAGCCCCCGGCAGGGGGCCCATGGCTACACCTTC. Residues: CASSPRQGAHGYTF.

The chain links TRBV11-2 to TRBJ1-6, with D unresolved. V was clipped by 3 bases and J by 0 bases, with 9 bases between them. The germline V gene has CDR1 SGHAT and CDR2 FQNNGV. CDR3 length: 16 amino acids. In DNA, the CDR3 is TGTGCCAGCAGCTTTTTACAGAGCTCCTATAATTCACCCCTCCACTTT. It specifies CASSFLQSSYNSPLHF.